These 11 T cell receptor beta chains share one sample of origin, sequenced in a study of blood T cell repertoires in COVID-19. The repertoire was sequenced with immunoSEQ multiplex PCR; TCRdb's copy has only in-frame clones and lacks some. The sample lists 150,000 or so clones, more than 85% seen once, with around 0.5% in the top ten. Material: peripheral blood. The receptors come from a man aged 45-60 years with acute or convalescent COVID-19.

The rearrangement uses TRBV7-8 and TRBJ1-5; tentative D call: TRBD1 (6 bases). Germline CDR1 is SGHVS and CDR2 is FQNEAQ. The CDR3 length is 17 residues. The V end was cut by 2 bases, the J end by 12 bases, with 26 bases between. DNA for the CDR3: TGTGCCAGCAGCTTATTTGGGACACGGGTTCAAGCTCCGCTCCAGCATTTT. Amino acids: CASSLFGTRVQAPLQHF.

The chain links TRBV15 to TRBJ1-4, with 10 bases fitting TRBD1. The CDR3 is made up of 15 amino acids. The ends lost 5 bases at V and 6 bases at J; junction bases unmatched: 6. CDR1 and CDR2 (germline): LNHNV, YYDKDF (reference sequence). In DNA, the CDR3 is TGTGCCACCAGCGCTCGACAGGGGGCGGATGAAAAACTGTTTTTT. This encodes CATSARQGADEKLFF.

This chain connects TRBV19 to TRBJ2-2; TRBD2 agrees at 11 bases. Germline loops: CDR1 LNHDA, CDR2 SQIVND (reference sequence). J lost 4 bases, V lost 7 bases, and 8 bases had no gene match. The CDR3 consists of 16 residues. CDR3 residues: CASKASGGQITGELFF. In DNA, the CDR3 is TGTGCCAGTAAGGCTAGCGGGGGGCAAATCACCGGGGAGCTGTTTTTT.

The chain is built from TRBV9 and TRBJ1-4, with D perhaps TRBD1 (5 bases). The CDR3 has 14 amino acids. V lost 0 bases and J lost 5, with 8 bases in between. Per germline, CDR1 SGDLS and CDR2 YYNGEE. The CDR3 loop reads CASSVGGRNEKLFF. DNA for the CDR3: TGTGCCAGCAGCGTAGGGGGCAGGAATGAAAAACTGTTTTTT.

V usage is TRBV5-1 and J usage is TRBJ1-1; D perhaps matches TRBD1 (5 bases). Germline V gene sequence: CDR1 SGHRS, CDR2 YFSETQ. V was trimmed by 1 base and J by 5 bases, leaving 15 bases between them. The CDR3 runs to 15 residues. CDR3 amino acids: CASSLIQAQGTEAFF. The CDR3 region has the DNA TGCGCCAGCAGCTTGATACAGGCCCAAGGGACTGAAGCTTTCTTT. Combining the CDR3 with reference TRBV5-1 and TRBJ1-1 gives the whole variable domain KAGVTQTPRYLIKTRGQQVTLSCSPISGHRSVSWYQQTPGQGLQFLFEYFSETQRNKGNFPGRFSGRQFSNSRSEMNVSTLELGDSALYLCASSLIQAQGTEAFFGQGTRLTVV.

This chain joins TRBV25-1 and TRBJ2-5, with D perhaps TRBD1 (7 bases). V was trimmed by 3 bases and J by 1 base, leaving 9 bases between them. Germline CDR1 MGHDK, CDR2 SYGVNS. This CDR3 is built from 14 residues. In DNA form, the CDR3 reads TGTGCCAGCAGTGACCAGGGGGGCCAAGAGACCCAGTACTTC. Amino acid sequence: CASSDQGGQETQYF.

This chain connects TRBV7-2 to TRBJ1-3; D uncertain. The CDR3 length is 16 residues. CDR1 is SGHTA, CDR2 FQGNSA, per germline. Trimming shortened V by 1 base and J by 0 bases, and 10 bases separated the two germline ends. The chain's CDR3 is CASSLVWQTSGNTIYF. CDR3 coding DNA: TGTGCCAGCAGCTTAGTTTGGCAAACCTCTGGAAACACCATATATTTT.

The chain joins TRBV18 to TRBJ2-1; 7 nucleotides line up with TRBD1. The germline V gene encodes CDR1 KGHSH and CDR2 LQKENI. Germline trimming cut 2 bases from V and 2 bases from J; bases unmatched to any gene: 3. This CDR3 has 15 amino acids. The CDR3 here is CASSPTQGAYNEQFF. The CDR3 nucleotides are TGTGCCAGCTCACCAACCCAGGGGGCCTACAATGAGCAGTTCTTC. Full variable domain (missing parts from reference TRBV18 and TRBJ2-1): NAGVMQNPRHLVRRRGQEARLRCSPMKGHSHVYWYRQLPEEGLKFMVYLQKENIIDESGMPKERFSAEFPKEGPSILRIQQVVRGDSAAYFCASSPTQGAYNEQFFGPGTRLTVL.

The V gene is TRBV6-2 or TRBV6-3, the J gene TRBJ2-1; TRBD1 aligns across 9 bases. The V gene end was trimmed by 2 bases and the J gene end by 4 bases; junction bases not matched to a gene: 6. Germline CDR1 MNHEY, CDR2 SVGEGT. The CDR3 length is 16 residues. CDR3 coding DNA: TGTGCCAGCAGTTACACTGGGGACAGGGTATACAATGAGCAGTTCTTC. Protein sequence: CASSYTGDRVYNEQFF.

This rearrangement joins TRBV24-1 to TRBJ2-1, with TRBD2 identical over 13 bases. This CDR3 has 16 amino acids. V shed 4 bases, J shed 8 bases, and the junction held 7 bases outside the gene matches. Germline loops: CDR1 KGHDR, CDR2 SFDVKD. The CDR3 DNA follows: TGTGCCACCAGTGACTTAACTAGCGGGAGGGCCTATGAGCAGTTCTTC. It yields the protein CATSDLTSGRAYEQFF.

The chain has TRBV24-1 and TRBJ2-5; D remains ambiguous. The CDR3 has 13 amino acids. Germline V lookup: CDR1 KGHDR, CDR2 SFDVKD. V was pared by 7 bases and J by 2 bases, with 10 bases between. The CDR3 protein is CATRAGLQETQYF. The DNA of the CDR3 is TGTGCCACCAGGGCCGGGTTACAAGAGACCCAGTACTTC.